This TCR beta chain was recovered during a study of blood T cell repertoires in COVID-19. For the study at large: The United States, Italy and Spain provided the acute and convalescent COVID-19 samples. Sources were T cells, B-cell-depleted T cells, or PBMCs; the material itself was cDNA or gDNA.

This CDR3 has 12 amino acids. V lost 2 bases and J 7 bases, leaving 8 bases between the germline ends. Looked up from germline, CDR1 is GTSNPN and CDR2 is SVGIG (reference sequence). Per the original data handling: The authors estimated nucleated cell counts from reference gene primer amplification. TCRdb's copy holds only in-frame clones and misses some; the assay was immunoSEQ multiplex PCR. That table furnishes V, J and clone size, whereas the DNA furnished D and trimming. Of 26,000 or so clones detected, about 80% appear once; the ten largest clones hold 40%. In this sample, this clone turned up once.

This receptor was taken from a man between 65 and 79 years old with acute or convalescent COVID-19. Sample: peripheral blood. The J gene is TRBJ2-2, the V gene TRBV30; the D is unclear. CDR3 sequence: CAWSPQHGELFF. For the CDR3, the DNA is TGTGCCTGGAGTCCCCAACACGGGGAGCTGTTTTTT.